The rows below give T cell receptor beta chains drawn from one sample of a study of PD-1 blockade in classical Hodgkin lymphoma. Assay used: immunoSEQ multiplex PCR; TCRdb lists only in-frame clones, some missing. In the table there are around 30,000 clones, about 72% of which are singletons. Source: peripheral blood mononuclear cells (PBMCs), taken before the fourth cycle of nivolumab. These TCRs come from a human donor with classical Hodgkin lymphoma. The CDR3 runs from the conserved cysteine through the conserved F or W. The D gene is left open where the match is weak. Some rows have no size entry. The others give once, few or many, or a class for an expanded clone.

size,J,D,V,DNA,CDR3
.,TRBJ2-7,.,TRBV19,TGTGCCAGTAGTTTCTCCAGAAACTACGAGCAGTACTTC,CASSFSRNYEQYF
few,TRBJ2-1,TRBD2,TRBV19,TGTGCCAGTAAAGAGGGAGGGAGGTATAATGAGCAGTTCTTC,CASKEGGRYNEQFF
.,TRBJ1-1,.,TRBV7-9,TGTGCCAGCAGCTTAGAGGGCGGTGAAGCTTTCTTT,CASSLEGGEAFF
.,TRBJ1-2,TRBD1,TRBV6-5,TGTGCCAGCAGATCCCAGGGGGGACAGTACTATGGCTACACCTTC,CASRSQGGQYYGYTF
.,TRBJ2-5,TRBD2,TRBV7-8,TGTGCCAGCAGCTTAGGGTCTAGCGGGAGGGCCCGAGAGACCCAGTACTTC,CASSLGSSGRARETQYF
few,TRBJ2-5,.,TRBV25-1,TGTGCCAGCAGTGACCAGGGACGAGAGACCCAGTACTTC,CASSDQGRETQYF
.,TRBJ2-2,TRBD1,TRBV6-4,TGTGCCAGCGGACAGGCCGCCACCGGGGAGCTGTTTTTT,CASGQAATGELFF
few,TRBJ2-5,.,TRBV28,TGTGCCAGCAGTTTACTCCTAGCGACAGAACAAGAGACCCAGTACTTC,CASSLLLATEQETQYF
.,TRBJ1-3,.,TRBV19,TGTGCCAGTAGTCCCTGGACGGGAGGAAACACCATATATTTT,CASSPWTGGNTIYF
once,TRBJ2-5,TRBD2,TRBV28,TGTGCCACCCAGACTAGCGGGTGGGAAGAGACCCAGTACTTC,CATQTSGWEETQYF
.,TRBJ1-5,.,TRBV9,TGTGCCAGCAGCGTAAAGGGGAATCAGCCCCAGCATTTT,CASSVKGNQPQHF
.,TRBJ2-1,TRBD2,TRBV15,TGTGCCACCAGCAGATCAAAGCGGGAGGGCCGTCAAAATGAGCAGTTCTTC,CATSRSKREGRQNEQFF
.,TRBJ1-3,TRBD1,TRBV28,TGTGCCAGCAGTTCCCGTCCCGGGACAGGGTCAATTTCCGGAAACACCATATATTTT,CASSSRPGTGSISGNTIYF
once,TRBJ1-1,.,TRBV9,TGTGCCAGCAGCGTCACTAGGAACACTGAAGCTTTCTTT,CASSVTRNTEAFF
.,TRBJ2-7,.,TRBV7-9,TGTGCCAGCAGCTTAACACAACGCGTAGCGGTGGTGCAGTACTTC,CASSLTQRVAVVQYF
.,TRBJ2-5,.,TRBV27,TGTGCCAGCAGCCGGGCCCTGTGGGAGACCCAGTACTTC,CASSRALWETQYF
.,TRBJ1-6,.,TRBV18,TGTGCCAGCTCTCCCCCGACCGGGAGGAATTCACCCCTCCACTTT,CASSPPTGRNSPLHF
.,TRBJ2-3,TRBD1,TRBV7-9,TGTGCCAGCAGCTTAGAAGGACAGGCTACAGATACGCAGTATTTT,CASSLEGQATDTQYF
.,TRBJ2-1,TRBD2,TRBV5-1,TGCGCCAGCAGCTCGCCCGGGACTAGCGGGAGCTACAATGAGCAGTTCTTC,CASSSPGTSGSYNEQFF
.,TRBJ2-3,TRBD1,TRBV5-1,TGCGCCAGCAGCCAGGACAGGGGGGGCACAGATACGCAGTATTTT,CASSQDRGGTDTQYF
few,TRBJ2-1,.,TRBV11-2,TGTGCCAGCAGCCCCCTGGACGGCACTAATGAGCAGTTCTTC,CASSPLDGTNEQFF
.,TRBJ2-1,TRBD2,TRBV19,TGTGCCAGTAACGGGGGGGAGTTAGGTGAGCAGTTCTTC,CASNGGELGEQFF
.,TRBJ1-4,.,TRBV6-5,TGTGCCAGCAGTTACTCATATACGGGGGGGGAAAAACTGTTTTTT,CASSYSYTGGEKLFF
.,TRBJ2-1,TRBD2,TRBV27,TGTGCCAGCAACTTCCAGAAAATCCTAACCGGGACTAGCGGGAACAATGAGCAGTTCTTC,CASNFQKILTGTSGNNEQFF
.,TRBJ1-1,.,TRBV19,TGTGCCAGCTCACCCCTCGACAGGAGGATAACCTTTATGAACACTGAAGCTTTCTTT,CASSPLDRRITFMNTEAFF
.,TRBJ1-2,.,TRBV29-1,TGCAGCGTCCTAACCGGCCTAGCGAACTATGGCTACACCTTC,CSVLTGLANYGYTF
medium-sized,TRBJ2-7,TRBD2,TRBV4-2,TGTGCCAGCAGCCAAGCGGCAGGGAGGGACGAGCAGTACTTC,CASSQAAGRDEQYF
.,TRBJ2-3,TRBD2,TRBV27,TGTGCCAGCAGTACTAGCGGGAGGGGCACAGATACGCAGTATTTT,CASSTSGRGTDTQYF
.,TRBJ1-2,TRBD1,TRBV9,TGTGCCAGCAGCGTAGCTGGAGGGGGCGTCTATGGCTACACCTTC,CASSVAGGGVYGYTF
.,TRBJ2-1,.,TRBV27,TGTGCCAGCAGTTCCGCGACAGGTATGATGCATGAGCAGTTCTTC,CASSSATGMMHEQFF
.,TRBJ2-1,.,TRBV9,TGTGCCAGCAGCGTAGCCCTGGATGAGCAGTTCTTC,CASSVALDEQFF
.,TRBJ2-4,.,TRBV15,TGTGCCACCAGCAGAGCCGGCCAGGGACGGGACATTCAGTACTTC,CATSRAGQGRDIQYF
.,TRBJ2-3,.,TRBV27,TGTGCCAGCAGGCTGCTGGGACTGTACACAGATACGCAGTATTTT,CASRLLGLYTDTQYF
.,TRBJ2-7,TRBD2,TRBV18,TGTGCCAGCTCACGGACTAGCGGGACCTACGAGCAGTACTTC,CASSRTSGTYEQYF
.,TRBJ2-2,TRBD1,TRBV19,TGTGCCAGTAGTACAACGTTCCAACAGGGGGCGAACACCGGGGAGCTGTTTTTT,CASSTTFQQGANTGELFF
.,TRBJ1-2,.,TRBV6-1,TGTGCCAGCAGTGAAGCAATAGGGACGGCCTATGGCTACACCTTC,CASSEAIGTAYGYTF
.,TRBJ2-2,.,TRBV2,TGTGCCAGCAGCCTTACCGGGGAGCTGTTTTTT,CASSLTGELFF
.,TRBJ1-2,.,TRBV5-8,TGTGCCAGCAGCCCCAGTGAAACGTCGCTAGGCTACACCTTC,CASSPSETSLGYTF
.,TRBJ2-7,TRBD2,TRBV29-1,TGCAGCGTTGATACGGGGGGATCCTACGAGCAGTACTTC,CSVDTGGSYEQYF
.,TRBJ2-1,TRBD1,TRBV28,TGCGATCCCGGGACAGAGGGGCGCTCCTACAATGAGCAGTTCTTC,CDPGTEGRSYNEQFF
few,TRBJ1-1,.,TRBV7-6,TGTGCCAGCAGCAATCGACAGGAATTGAACACTGAAGCTTTCTTT,CASSNRQELNTEAFF
.,TRBJ1-5,TRBD1,TRBV6-6,TGTGCCAGCGACGGACAGGTTAGCAATCAGCCCCAGCATTTT,CASDGQVSNQPQHF
.,TRBJ2-7,.,TRBV27,TGTGCCAGCAGTTTAAACCCTACCACCTACGAGCAGTACTTC,CASSLNPTTYEQYF
few,TRBJ2-7,.,TRBV7-6,TGTGCCAGCAGCTTACGTAGTGGCTACGAGCAGTACTTC,CASSLRSGYEQYF
.,TRBJ2-1,.,TRBV6-5,TGTGCCAGCAGTACCTTCTTAAGCCAACAGAGTAAGCAGTTCTTC,CASSTFLSQQSKQFF
.,TRBJ1-5,.,TRBV30,TGTGCCTGGGGCGGGGGAAATCAGCCCCAGCATTTT,CAWGGGNQPQHF
few,TRBJ2-3,TRBD1,TRBV11-2,TGTGCCAGCAGCTCCGGGACAGTTCTAGATACGCAGTATTTT,CASSSGTVLDTQYF
.,TRBJ2-5,.,TRBV18,TGTGCCAGCTCACCAATGGACAGAGAGACCCAGTACTTC,CASSPMDRETQYF
.,TRBJ1-1,.,TRBV6-1,TGTGCCAGCTGTACAGGGTCCCCTGAAGCTTTCTTT,CASCTGSPEAFF
.,TRBJ1-6,.,TRBV25-1,TGTGCCAGCAGCCGGGACGGGAACTCACCCCTCCACTTT,CASSRDGNSPLHF
.,TRBJ1-1,.,TRBV10-3,TGTGCCATCAGTTTGACAGAGAACACTGAAGCTTTCTTT,CAISLTENTEAFF
.,TRBJ2-1,TRBD2,TRBV28,TGTGCCAGCAGCCTACCGGGGAATAGCGGGAGTGATTTGTCCTACAATGAGCAGTTCTTC,CASSLPGNSGSDLSYNEQFF
.,TRBJ2-3,.,TRBV9,TGTGCCAGCAGCGGGGCCGAGGGGTGGACAGATACGCAGTATTTT,CASSGAEGWTDTQYF
once,TRBJ2-3,.,TRBV4-3,TGCGCCAGCAGCCAAGACCAGCGGGGCACAGATACGCAGTATTTT,CASSQDQRGTDTQYF
few,TRBJ1-5,.,TRBV28,TGTGCCAGCAGTTTTAACCAGTACAATCAGCCCCAGCATTTT,CASSFNQYNQPQHF
.,TRBJ2-7,.,TRBV2,TGTGCCAGCATCGGTCGGGTTCGCGAGCAGTACTTC,CASIGRVREQYF
.,TRBJ2-5,TRBD1,TRBV27,TGTGCCAGCAGTTTACAGGGGGCGTCGGAGACCCAGTACTTC,CASSLQGASETQYF
.,TRBJ1-5,.,TRBV23-1,TGCGCCAGCAGTCAAGACAGAAGCAGGGGCGCGTTTCAGCCCCAGCATTTT,CASSQDRSRGAFQPQHF
few,TRBJ2-1,.,TRBV29-1,TGCAGCGTTGTCAGGGGCGGGTACAATGAGCAGTTCTTC,CSVVRGGYNEQFF
.,TRBJ2-7,.,TRBV11-3,TGTGCCAGCAGCTTAAGAGGCGGAAGCTCCTACGAGCAGTACTTC,CASSLRGGSSYEQYF